The clone carrying this T cell receptor beta chain came up a few times. The data are from a study of PD-L1 blockade in urothelial cancer. Overall study: About 85% of the roughly 29 patients were men whose urothelial cancer was bladder-origin.

Clones were sequenced by immunoSEQ multiplex PCR, and TCRdb holds only the in-frame ones, with some missing. This sample has 40,000 to 50,000 clones; approximately 79% occur once, and the top ten carry about 3%. Germline lookup yields CDR1 GTSNPN and CDR2 SVGIG (reference sequence). This CDR3 contains 12 residues. V gave up 5 bases and J gave up 1 base; unmatched junction bases: 0. This sample's time point: pretreatment peripheral blood. The sample in question was PBMCs, obtained around atezolizumab (anti-PD-L1) treatment. This chain uses TRBV30 with TRBJ2-3; 7 bases line up with TRBD1. This TCR came from a man aged 65 to 79 with urothelial cancer. The CDR3 here is CAWGQGTDTQYF. In DNA form, the CDR3 reads TGTGCCTGGGGACAGGGCACAGATACGCAGTATTTT.